The clone carrying this T cell receptor (beta chain) occurred many times. Its antigen is unknown. The germline CDR1 and CDR2 sequences are SGHTA and FQGNSA. The CDR3 has 17 amino acids. The germline V and J ends were trimmed by 1 base and 0 bases, with 15 bases remaining between them. cDNA was made by 5'RACE with 10-nucleotide random UMIs. TCRdb re-called the 5' RACE reads with MiXCR, one entry per CDR3 protein. Of tens of thousands of distinct CDR3 sequences listed, approximately 10% are singletons. The sample comes from a study of neurological immune-mediated disorders. General study results and limits: CDR3 amino acid sequences of expanded clones were not shared across subjects, a result suggesting private repertoires in all groups.

This receptor was taken from a middle-aged woman with HTLV-1-associated myelopathy (HAM/TSP). The chain has TRBV7-2 and TRBJ2-5, with D perhaps matching TRBD2 (7 bases). Sequencing input: PBMCs. The CDR3: CASSLVGGGRYQETQYF. CDR3 in DNA: TGTGCCAGCAGCTTAGTAGGGGGGGGCCGCTACCAAGAGACCCAGTACTTC. Using reference TRBV7-2 and TRBJ2-5 for the parts outside the CDR3, the full variable domain is GAGVSQSPSNKVTEKGKDVELRCDPISGHTALYWYRQSLGQGLEFLIYFQGNSAPDKSGLPSDRFSAERTGGSVSTLTIQRTQQEDSAVYLCASSLVGGGRYQETQYFGPGTRLLVL.